The rows below give T cell receptor beta chains drawn from one sample of a study of T cell repertoires in cytomegalovirus infection. No antigen has been identified for these receptors. Each CDR3 protein gets one entry after TCRdb re-called the reads with MiXCR. Of around 58,000 distinct CDR3 sequences detected, 20% to 25% appear once; the ten largest clones hold over 60%. The specimen was CD8+ T cells from cultured PBMCs, collected from culture after CMV antigen stimulation. The receptors originated from a human donor in good health (CMV status not recorded). Some clones in this sample may be carry-over from other donors' samples. Each CDR3 is given with its conserved first and last residue. D genes are given only for firm matches. Expanded clones are given a class, and other clones once, few, many or no size at all.

CDR3: CASSLNPSGGPADTQYF
DNA: TGTGCCAGCAGCTTAAATCCTAGCGGGGGGCCAGCGGATACGCAGTATTTT
size: many
V: TRBV7-3
D: TRBD2
J: TRBJ2-3

CDR3: CAWRGRVSPLHF
DNA: TGTGCCTGGAGGGGGCGCGTCTCACCCCTCCACTTT
size: .
V: TRBV30
D: .
J: TRBJ1-6

CDR3: CASSLNSYTSGEKLFF
DNA: TGTGCCAGCAGTTTAAATTCGTATACCTCGGGGGAAAAACTGTTTTTT
size: .
V: TRBV27
D: .
J: TRBJ1-4

CDR3: CASSDLGHPRTEAFF
DNA: TGTGCCAGCAGCGACTTGGGACACCCGAGGACTGAAGCTTTCTTT
size: few
V: TRBV6-5
D: .
J: TRBJ1-1

CDR3: CASSIGQGAGGEQYF
DNA: TGTGCCAGCAGCATCGGACAGGGGGCCGGGGGGGAGCAGTACTTC
size: .
V: TRBV7-6
D: TRBD1
J: TRBJ2-7

CDR3: CASSSGQGNTEAFF
DNA: TGTGCCAGCAGCTCGGGACAGGGGAACACTGAAGCTTTCTTT
size: many
V: TRBV7-2
D: TRBD1
J: TRBJ1-1

CDR3: CASSLGFNRGYGYTF
DNA: TGTGCCAGCAGTTTAGGGTTTAATCGGGGCTATGGCTACACCTTC
size: few
V: TRBV12-3/TRBV12-4
D: .
J: TRBJ1-2

CDR3: CATSRDRDNYGYTF
DNA: TGTGCCACCAGCAGAGATCGGGATAACTATGGCTACACCTTC
size: few
V: TRBV15
D: .
J: TRBJ1-2

CDR3: CASSPSGICSNQPQHF
DNA: TGTGCCAGCAGTCCGTCGGGGATATGTAGCAATCAGCCCCAGCATTTT
size: .
V: TRBV12-3/TRBV12-4
D: .
J: TRBJ1-5

CDR3: CSAGQGRSYEQYF
DNA: TGCAGTGCTGGACAGGGCCGGTCCTACGAGCAGTACTTC
size: .
V: TRBV20-1
D: TRBD1
J: TRBJ2-7